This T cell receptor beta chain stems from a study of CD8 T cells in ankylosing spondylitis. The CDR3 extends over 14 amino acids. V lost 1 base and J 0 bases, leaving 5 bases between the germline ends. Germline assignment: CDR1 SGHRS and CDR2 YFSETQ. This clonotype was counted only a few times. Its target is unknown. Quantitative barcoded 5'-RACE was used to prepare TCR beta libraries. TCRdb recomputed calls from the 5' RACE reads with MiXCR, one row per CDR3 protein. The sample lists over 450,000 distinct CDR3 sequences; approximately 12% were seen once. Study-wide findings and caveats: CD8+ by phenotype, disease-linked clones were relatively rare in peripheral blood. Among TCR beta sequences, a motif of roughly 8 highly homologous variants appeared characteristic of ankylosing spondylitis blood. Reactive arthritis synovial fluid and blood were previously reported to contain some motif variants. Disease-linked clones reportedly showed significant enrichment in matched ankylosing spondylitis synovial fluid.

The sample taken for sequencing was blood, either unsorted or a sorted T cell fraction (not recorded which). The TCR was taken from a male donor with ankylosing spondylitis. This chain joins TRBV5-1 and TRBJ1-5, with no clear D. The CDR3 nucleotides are TGCGCCAGCAGCTTGTCATCTAGCAATCAGCCCCAGCATTTT. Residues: CASSLSSSNQPQHF.